Listed below are T cell receptor beta chains from one sample, sequenced in a study of cytomegalovirus exposure and HLA in healthy donors. Repertoires were generated with immunoSEQ multiplex PCR, while TCRdb's copy carries only in-frame clones and drops some. The sample records about 120,000 clones, more than 75% being singletons. The sample taken for sequencing was PBMCs. These receptor sequences come from a woman in her thirties in good health and CMV-seronegative. Both conserved end residues are part of each CDR3. A D gene is named only where the DNA matches it firmly. Clone size, where shown, is once, few, many, or a class for clones that have expanded.

size	D	V	J	CDR3	DNA
NA	TRBD2	TRBV7-2	TRBJ2-7	CASSLGRAGGYSYEQYF	TGTGCCAGCAGCCTGGGGCGTGCGGGGGGGTACTCCTACGAGCAGTACTTC
NA	TRBD1	TRBV7-8	TRBJ2-7	CASSLEDRGAHYEQYF	TGTGCCAGCAGCTTAGAGGACAGGGGGGCCCACTACGAGCAGTACTTC
NA	TRBD2	TRBV18	TRBJ2-7	CASSPETSGREQYF	TGTGCCAGCTCGCCCGAGACTAGCGGACGCGAGCAGTACTTC
few	TRBD2	TRBV27	TRBJ2-1	CASSLSAGGLSEQFF	TGTGCCAGCAGTTTATCGGCGGGGGGGCTATCTGAGCAGTTCTTC
NA	NA	TRBV6-5	TRBJ1-6	CASSPGGANSPLHF	TGTGCCAGCAGTCCAGGCGGGGCAAATTCACCCCTCCACTTT
NA	NA	TRBV2	TRBJ2-3	CASRGALSTPTQYF	TGTGCCAGCAGGGGGGCACTAAGTACCCCAACGCAGTATTTT
NA	NA	TRBV5-6	TRBJ1-1	CASSLVQGMNTEAFF	TGTGCCAGCAGCTTGGTACAGGGCATGAACACTGAAGCTTTCTTT
NA	TRBD1	TRBV2	TRBJ1-2	CASSYGQGGGYGYTF	TGTGCCAGCAGCTACGGACAGGGTGGTGGCTATGGCTACACCTTC
NA	TRBD1	TRBV5-4	TRBJ2-5	CASSYGQEQETQYF	TGTGCCAGCAGCTACGGACAGGAACAAGAGACCCAGTACTTC
once	TRBD1	TRBV5-1	TRBJ1-2	CASSSQGGGYGYTF	TGCGCCAGCAGCTCCCAGGGGGGAGGCTATGGCTACACCTTC
NA	NA	TRBV10-2	TRBJ2-1	CASSKEHNRFF	TGCGCCAGCAGTAAAGAGCATAACCGGTTCTTC
NA	TRBD2	TRBV5-6	TRBJ2-3	CASSRSGGLYTDTQYF	TGTGCCAGCAGCCGTAGCGGGGGGCTGTACACAGATACGCAGTATTTT
NA	NA	TRBV9	TRBJ1-4	CASSVGTTNEKLFF	TGTGCCAGCAGCGTAGGGACTACCAATGAAAAACTGTTTTTT
NA	NA	TRBV6-1	TRBJ1-2	CASSERIPNYGYTF	TGTGCCAGCAGTGAGCGGATACCGAACTATGGCTACACCTTC
NA	TRBD1	TRBV2	TRBJ1-3	CASSDRTGGWGGNTIYF	TGTGCCAGCAGTGACAGGACAGGGGGCTGGGGTGGAAACACCATATATTTT
NA	TRBD1	TRBV4-1	TRBJ2-7	CASSQVLDPGQGTYEQYF	TGCGCCAGCAGCCAAGTACTGGACCCGGGACAGGGAACCTACGAGCAGTACTTC
NA	NA	TRBV19	TRBJ1-2	CASSISADNYGYTF	TGTGCCAGTAGTATATCGGCGGATAACTATGGCTACACCTTC
NA	NA	TRBV11-3	TRBJ2-2	CASSLDGGSNTGELFF	TGTGCCAGCAGCTTAGATGGGGGGTCGAACACCGGGGAGCTGTTTTTT
once	NA	TRBV6-5	TRBJ1-1	CASSYGEGTEAFF	TGTGCCAGCAGTTACGGGGAGGGCACTGAAGCTTTCTTT
NA	TRBD1	TRBV13	TRBJ2-1	CASSSGQGASSYNEQFF	TGTGCCAGCAGCTCCGGACAGGGGGCCAGCTCCTACAATGAGCAGTTCTTC
NA	TRBD1	TRBV6-5	TRBJ2-7	CASSYQGAYEQYF	TGTGCCAGCAGTTACCAGGGGGCCTACGAGCAGTACTTC
NA	NA	TRBV30	TRBJ2-5	CAWRWGVQETQYF	TGTGCCTGGAGATGGGGGGTCCAAGAGACCCAGTACTTC
NA	NA	TRBV30	TRBJ1-5	CAWSPGHNDQPQHF	TGTGCCTGGAGCCCGGGACACAACGATCAGCCCCAGCATTTT
NA	TRBD1	TRBV5-1	TRBJ2-7	CASSFGQGTHEQYF	TGCGCCAGCAGCTTTGGACAGGGTACCCACGAGCAGTACTTC
NA	NA	TRBV9	TRBJ2-7	CASNVGAPDHEQYF	TGTGCCAGCAACGTTGGGGCCCCCGACCACGAGCAGTACTTC
NA	TRBD1	TRBV7-6	TRBJ2-7	CASSLTGTGDTYEQYF	TGTGCCAGCAGCCTTACCGGGACAGGGGATACCTACGAGCAGTACTTC
NA	NA	TRBV9	TRBJ2-1	CASSVGTLDYNEQFF	TGTGCCAGCAGCGTCGGGACACTAGACTACAATGAGCAGTTCTTC
NA	NA	TRBV6-1	TRBJ2-7	CASSEAGGPSYEQYF	TGTGCCAGCAGTGAAGCGGGGGGGCCTTCCTACGAGCAGTACTTC
NA	NA	TRBV19	TRBJ1-5	CASSPSMGPQPQHF	TGTGCCAGTAGTCCATCGATGGGCCCTCAGCCCCAGCATTTT
NA	NA	TRBV6-5	TRBJ2-1	CASRARDISYNEQFF	TGTGCCAGCAGGGCCCGGGACATCTCCTACAATGAGCAGTTCTTC
NA	TRBD2	TRBV4-2	TRBJ2-7	CASSQLGLAGDDEQYF	TGTGCCAGCAGCCAGTTGGGACTAGCGGGGGACGACGAGCAGTACTTC
once	TRBD1	TRBV18	TRBJ1-5	CASSPGQVNQPQHF	TGTGCCAGCTCACCCGGACAGGTAAATCAGCCCCAGCATTTT
NA	NA	TRBV7-8	TRBJ1-1	CASSLLRWNTEAFF	TGTGCCAGCAGCTTATTACGGTGGAACACTGAAGCTTTCTTT
NA	NA	TRBV6-1	TRBJ2-2	CASLHEGWAGELFF	TGTGCCAGCCTCCACGAGGGTTGGGCCGGGGAGCTGTTTTTT
NA	NA	TRBV7-8	TRBJ2-3	CASRWDTESTDTQYF	TGTGCCAGCAGATGGGACACCGAGAGCACAGATACGCAGTATTTT
NA	TRBD2	TRBV13	TRBJ2-4	CASSHLAGGAKNIQYF	TGTGCCAGCAGCCACCTAGCGGGGGGAGCCAAAAACATTCAGTACTTC
NA	TRBD2	TRBV5-1	TRBJ2-5	CASSRGTSGGQETQYF	TGCGCCAGCAGCAGAGGGACTAGCGGGGGACAAGAGACCCAGTACTTC
few	TRBD1	TRBV14	TRBJ2-7	CASSQRRQGISYEQYF	TGTGCCAGCAGCCAAAGGAGACAGGGAATCTCCTACGAGCAGTACTTC
NA	TRBD1	TRBV5-6	TRBJ1-1	CASSLGRGQGATEAFF	TGTGCCAGCAGCCTGGGCCGTGGACAGGGAGCCACTGAAGCTTTCTTT
NA	TRBD1	TRBV5-1	TRBJ1-1	CASSPPGQSNTEAFF	TGCGCCAGCAGCCCCCCGGGACAGAGTAACACTGAAGCTTTCTTT
NA	NA	TRBV6-6	TRBJ2-3	CASRQGLGFTDTQYF	TGTGCCAGCAGACAGGGTTTGGGATTCACAGATACGCAGTATTTT
NA	TRBD1	TRBV19	TRBJ2-7	CASSSPGTGSYEQYF	TGTGCCAGTAGTTCACCCGGGACAGGATCCTACGAGCAGTACTTC
NA	NA	TRBV11-3	TRBJ1-3	CASSLDGANTIYF	TGTGCCAGCAGCCTTGACGGAGCAAACACCATATATTTT
NA	TRBD1	TRBV7-2	TRBJ1-3	CASSLRQGSGNTIYF	TGTGCCAGCAGCTTACGACAGGGTTCAGGAAACACCATATATTTT
NA	TRBD1	TRBV6-6	TRBJ2-5	CASTPGQGKGTQYF	TGTGCCAGCACCCCGGGACAGGGGAAGGGGACCCAGTACTTC
NA	NA	TRBV6-5	TRBJ2-3	CASSYTLGQDTQYF	TGTGCCAGCAGTTACACCCTGGGGCAAGATACGCAGTATTTT